This T cell receptor beta chain was recorded in a study of shared clonotypes between healthy human individuals. Deletions cut 4 bases from V and 2 bases from J, with 9 bases between. This CDR3 contains 14 residues. Germline V gene lookup returns CDR1 SGHRS and CDR2 YFSETQ. Comments on this clone: The same CDR3 arises from other DNA sequences in this sample as well.

Replicate sorted-subset PCRs were loaded with around 0.2 ug DNA, 25,000 to 30,000 T cell genomes. The table came from immunoSEQ multiplex PCR; TCRdb's copy has only in-frame clones and leaves some out. The sample records approximately 1.5 million clones, around 98% being singletons. Sequencing input: naive CD4+ T cells sorted from blood. The subset: CD45RA+ positively selected. The genes are TRBV5-1 and TRBJ2-2; D possibly corresponds to TRBD1 (5 bases). This TCR came from a young man in good health. CDR3 in DNA: TGCGCCAGCAGCCCGCAGGGAAACACCGGGGAGCTGTTTTTT. It encodes CASSPQGNTGELFF.